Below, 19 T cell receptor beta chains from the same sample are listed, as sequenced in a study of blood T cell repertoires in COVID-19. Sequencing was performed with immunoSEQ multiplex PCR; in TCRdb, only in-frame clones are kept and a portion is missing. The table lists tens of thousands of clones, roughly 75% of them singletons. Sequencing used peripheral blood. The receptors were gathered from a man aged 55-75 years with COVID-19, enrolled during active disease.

CDR3 in DNA: TGTGCCAGTAGTGGGGGACAGGGGTTCACTGAAGCTTTCTTT. This encodes CASSGGQGFTEAFF. The chain uses TRBV19 and TRBJ1-1; 10 bases line up with TRBD1. Unmatched junction bases numbered 4, after V lost 5 bases and J lost 4 bases. The CDR3 covers 14 residues. CDR1 is LNHDA and CDR2 is SQIVND in the germline V gene (reference sequence).

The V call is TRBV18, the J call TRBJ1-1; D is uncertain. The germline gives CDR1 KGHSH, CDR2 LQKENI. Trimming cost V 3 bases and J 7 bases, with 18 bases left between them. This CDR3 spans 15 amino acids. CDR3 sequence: CASSPSIVELSEAFF. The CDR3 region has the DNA TGTGCCAGCTCACCTTCTATCGTAGAGCTGAGTGAAGCTTTCTTT.

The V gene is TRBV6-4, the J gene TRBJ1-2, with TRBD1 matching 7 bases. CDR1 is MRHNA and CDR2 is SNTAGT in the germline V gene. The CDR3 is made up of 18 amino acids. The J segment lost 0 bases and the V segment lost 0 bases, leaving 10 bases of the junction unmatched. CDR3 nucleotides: TGTGCCAGCAGTGACTCTCGACCCGGACAGGTAGCTAACTATGGCTACACCTTC. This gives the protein CASSDSRPGQVANYGYTF.

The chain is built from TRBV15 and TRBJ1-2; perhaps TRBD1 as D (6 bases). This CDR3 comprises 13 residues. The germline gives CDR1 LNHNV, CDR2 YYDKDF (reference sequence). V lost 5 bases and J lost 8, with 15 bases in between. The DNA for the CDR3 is TGTGCCACCAGCCTACCGACAGGAATCGGCTACACCTTC. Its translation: CATSLPTGIGYTF.

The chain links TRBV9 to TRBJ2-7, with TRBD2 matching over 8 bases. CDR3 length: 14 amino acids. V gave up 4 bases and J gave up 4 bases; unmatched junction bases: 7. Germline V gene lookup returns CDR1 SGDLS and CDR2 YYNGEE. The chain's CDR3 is CASSRRGGQYEQYF. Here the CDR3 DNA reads TGTGCCAGCAGCCGCCGCGGGGGGCAATACGAGCAGTACTTC. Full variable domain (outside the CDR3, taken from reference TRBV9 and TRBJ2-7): DSGVTQTPKHLITATGQRVTLRCSPRSGDLSVYWYQQSLDQGLQFLIQYYNGEERAKGNILERFSAQQFPDLHSELNLSSLELGDSALYFCASSRRGGQYEQYFGPGTRLTVT.

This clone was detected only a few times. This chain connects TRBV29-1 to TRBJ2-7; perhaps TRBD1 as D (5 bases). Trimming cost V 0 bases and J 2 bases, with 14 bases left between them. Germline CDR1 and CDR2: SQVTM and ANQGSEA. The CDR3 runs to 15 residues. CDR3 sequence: CSVEEEGRATYEQYF. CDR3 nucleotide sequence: TGCAGCGTTGAAGAGGAAGGCAGGGCCACCTACGAGCAGTACTTC.

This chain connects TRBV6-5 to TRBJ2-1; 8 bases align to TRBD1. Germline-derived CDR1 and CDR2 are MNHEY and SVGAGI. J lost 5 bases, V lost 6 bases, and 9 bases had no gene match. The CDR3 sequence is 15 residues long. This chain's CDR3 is CASSRTGSPNNEQFF. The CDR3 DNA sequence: TGTGCCAGCAGCAGGACAGGGAGTCCTAACAATGAGCAGTTCTTC.

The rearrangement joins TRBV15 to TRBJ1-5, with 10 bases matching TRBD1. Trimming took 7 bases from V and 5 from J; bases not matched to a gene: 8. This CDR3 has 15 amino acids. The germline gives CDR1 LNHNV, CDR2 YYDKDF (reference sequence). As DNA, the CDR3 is TGTGCCACCACCCTGACAGGGACAGGGGATCAGCCCCAGCATTTT. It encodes CATTLTGTGDQPQHF.

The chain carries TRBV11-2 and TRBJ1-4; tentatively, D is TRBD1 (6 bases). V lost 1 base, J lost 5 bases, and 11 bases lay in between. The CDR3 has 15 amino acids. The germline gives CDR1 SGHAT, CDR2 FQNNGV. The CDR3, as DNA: TGTGCCAGCAGCTTAGGATGGCAGGGGAATGAAAAACTGTTTTTT. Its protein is CASSLGWQGNEKLFF.

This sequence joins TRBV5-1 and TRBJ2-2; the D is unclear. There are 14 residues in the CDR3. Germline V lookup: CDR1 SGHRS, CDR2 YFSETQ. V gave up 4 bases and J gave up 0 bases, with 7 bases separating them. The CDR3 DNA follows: TGCGCCAGCAGCGAAGACACGAACACCGGGGAGCTGTTTTTT. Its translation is CASSEDTNTGELFF.

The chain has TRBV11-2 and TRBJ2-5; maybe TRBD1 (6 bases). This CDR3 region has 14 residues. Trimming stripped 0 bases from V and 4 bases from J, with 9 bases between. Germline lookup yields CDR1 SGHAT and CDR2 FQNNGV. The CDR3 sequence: CASSLDTGRETQYF. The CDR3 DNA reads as TGTGCCAGCAGCTTAGATACAGGGAGAGAGACCCAGTACTTC.

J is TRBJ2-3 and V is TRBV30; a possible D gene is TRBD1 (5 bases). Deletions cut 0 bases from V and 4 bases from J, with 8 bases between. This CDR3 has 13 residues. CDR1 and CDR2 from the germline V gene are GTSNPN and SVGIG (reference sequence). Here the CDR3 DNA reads TGTGCCTGGAGTGTAATACAGGCAGATACGCAGTATTTT. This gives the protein CAWSVIQADTQYF.

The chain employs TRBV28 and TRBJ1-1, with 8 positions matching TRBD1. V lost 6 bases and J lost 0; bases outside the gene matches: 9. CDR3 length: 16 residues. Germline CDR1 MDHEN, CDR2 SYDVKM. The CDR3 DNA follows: TGTGCCAGCAGCCACCGACAGGGGCTTTTGAACACTGAAGCTTTCTTT. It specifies CASSHRQGLLNTEAFF.

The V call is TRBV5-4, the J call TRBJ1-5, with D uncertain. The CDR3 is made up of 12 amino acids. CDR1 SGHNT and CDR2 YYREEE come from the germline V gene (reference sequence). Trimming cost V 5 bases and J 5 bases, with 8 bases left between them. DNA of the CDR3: TGTGCCAGCAGTTTGCCAGATCAGCCCCAGCATTTT. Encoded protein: CASSLPDQPQHF.

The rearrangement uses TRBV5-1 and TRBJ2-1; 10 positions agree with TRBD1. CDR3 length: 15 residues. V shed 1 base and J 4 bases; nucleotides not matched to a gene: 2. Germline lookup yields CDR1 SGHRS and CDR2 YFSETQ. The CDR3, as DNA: TGCGCCAGCAGCTTGACGGGACAGGGGTACAATGAGCAGTTCTTC. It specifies CASSLTGQGYNEQFF.

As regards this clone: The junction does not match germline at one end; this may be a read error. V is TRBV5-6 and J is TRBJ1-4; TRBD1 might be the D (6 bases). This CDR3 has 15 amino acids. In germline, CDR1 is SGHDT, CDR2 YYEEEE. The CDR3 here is CASSWRTDINEKLFF. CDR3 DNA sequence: TGTGCCAGCAGCTGGAGGACAGATATTAATGAGAAACTGTTTTTT.

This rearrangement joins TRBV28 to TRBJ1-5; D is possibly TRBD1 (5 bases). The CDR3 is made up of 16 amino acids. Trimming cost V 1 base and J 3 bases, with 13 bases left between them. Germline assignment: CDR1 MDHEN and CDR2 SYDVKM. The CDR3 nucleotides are TGTGCCAGCAGTTTATTTAGAGGGGACTCCAATCAGCCCCAGCATTTT. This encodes CASSLFRGDSNQPQHF.

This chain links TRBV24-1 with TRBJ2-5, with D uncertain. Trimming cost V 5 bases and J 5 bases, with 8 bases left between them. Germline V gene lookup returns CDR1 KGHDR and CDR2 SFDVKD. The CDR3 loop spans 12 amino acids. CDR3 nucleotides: TGTGCCACCAGTGGGAACGGGGAGACCCAGTACTTC. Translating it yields CATSGNGETQYF.

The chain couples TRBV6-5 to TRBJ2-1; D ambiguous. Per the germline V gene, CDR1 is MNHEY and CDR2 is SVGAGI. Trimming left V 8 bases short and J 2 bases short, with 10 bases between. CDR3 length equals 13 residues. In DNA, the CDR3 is TGTGCCAGCCGTCAGAACCCCTACAATGAGCAGTTCTTC. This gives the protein CASRQNPYNEQFF.